This T cell receptor (beta chain) was profiled in a study of blood T cell repertoires in COVID-19. Cohort 3 donors were reported recovered after two negative PCRs, clearance, or symptom resolution. A single count supports this clone. Per the study methods: Using reference gene primer amplification, nucleated cell counts were estimated. TCRdb keeps only in-frame clones here, not all; method: immunoSEQ multiplex PCR. V, J and clone size are those of that table, while D and trimming were read from the DNA. The sample has around 280,000 clones, under 90% seen once. The sequenced sample was PBMCs or T cells enriched from blood (not recorded which). The source is a woman in her 40s who had recovered from COVID-19.

The CDR3 nucleotides are TGTGCCAGCAGCCCTTCCCGGACTAGAGCCCACAATGAGCAGTTCTTC. Translation: CASSPSRTRAHNEQFF. The chain has TRBV11-3 and TRBJ2-1, with TRBD2 matching 7 bases. Per germline, CDR1 SGHNT and CDR2 YENEEA. The CDR3 extends over 16 amino acids. V was pared by 5 bases and J by 5 bases, with 12 bases of the junction left unmatched.